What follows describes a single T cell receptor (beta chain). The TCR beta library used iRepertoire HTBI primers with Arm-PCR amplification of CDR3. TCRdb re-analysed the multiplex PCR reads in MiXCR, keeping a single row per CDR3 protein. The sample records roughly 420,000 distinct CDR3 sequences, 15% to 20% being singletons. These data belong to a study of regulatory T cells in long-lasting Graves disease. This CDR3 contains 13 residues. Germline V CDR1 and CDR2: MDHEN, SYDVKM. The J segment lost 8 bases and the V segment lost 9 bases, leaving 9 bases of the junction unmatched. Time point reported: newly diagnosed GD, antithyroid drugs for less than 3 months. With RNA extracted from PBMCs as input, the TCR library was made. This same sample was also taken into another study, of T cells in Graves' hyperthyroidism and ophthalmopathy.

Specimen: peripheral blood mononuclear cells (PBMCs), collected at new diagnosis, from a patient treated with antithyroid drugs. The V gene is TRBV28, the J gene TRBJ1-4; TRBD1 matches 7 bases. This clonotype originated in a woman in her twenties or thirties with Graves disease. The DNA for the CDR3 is TGTGCCAGTTCAGGGGGGGAACTGGAAAAACTGTTTTTT. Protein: CASSGGELEKLFF.